These 5 T cell receptor beta chains came from one sample sequenced in a study of cytomegalovirus exposure and HLA in healthy donors. A multiplex PCR was run with 60 Vbeta primers and 13 Jbeta primers. Here immunoSEQ multiplex PCR was the method, and the copy in TCRdb shows in-frame clones only, minus some. This table holds around 150,000 clones. The sequenced sample consisted of PBMCs. Receptors originate from a woman aged 55-70 years in good health and CMV-seronegative.

V and J are TRBV7-9 and TRBJ2-3; 9 nucleotides line up with TRBD1. This CDR3 is built from 17 residues. The junction had 7 bases not matched to a gene; V was cut back by 1 base and J by 2 bases. Germline V gene data show CDR1 as SEHNR and CDR2 as FQNEAQ (reference sequence). The CDR3 spells CASSLGFDRGFTDTQYF. The CDR3 DNA reads TGTGCCAGCAGCTTAGGTTTCGACAGGGGGTTCACAGATACGCAGTATTTT.

The chain has TRBV6-5 and TRBJ1-1; tentatively, D is TRBD1 (6 bases). Germline V gene lookup returns CDR1 MNHEY and CDR2 SVGAGI. The germline V and J ends were trimmed by 0 bases and 2 bases, with 10 bases remaining between them. This CDR3 is 15 amino acids long. The CDR3 reads CASSYSGGENTEAFF. CDR3 in DNA: TGTGCCAGCAGTTACTCAGGGGGTGAAAACACTGAAGCTTTCTTT.

The chain joins TRBV19 to TRBJ1-2; TRBD1 aligns across 9 bases. Trimming removed 4 bases from V and 4 bases from J; junction bases left unmatched: 7. Germline-derived CDR1 and CDR2 are LNHDA and SQIVND (reference sequence). The CDR3 consists of 15 residues. CDR3 loop: CASSRGQGTSYGYTF. DNA for the CDR3: TGTGCCAGTAGTAGAGGACAGGGGACTTCCTATGGCTACACCTTC.

The V call is TRBV18, the J call TRBJ2-1, with D possibly TRBD1 on 5 matching bases. Germline CDR1 is KGHSH and CDR2 is LQKENI. CDR3 length equals 14 residues. V was pared by 4 bases and J by 4 bases, with 11 bases between. DNA for the CDR3: TGTGCCAGCTCACATTTGGACACTTACAATGAGCAGTTCTTC. It translates to CASSHLDTYNEQFF.

V usage is TRBV7-8 and J usage is TRBJ1-5; D perhaps matches TRBD1 (5 bases). Germline V lookup: CDR1 SGHVS, CDR2 FQNEAQ. V shed 7 bases and J shed 0 bases, with 13 bases lying between them. CDR3 length: 15 amino acids. CDR3 loop: CASTHGGYSNQPQHF. DNA for the CDR3: TGTGCCAGCACCCATGGGGGGTATAGCAATCAGCCCCAGCATTTT.